This TCR beta chain was identified during a study of early stage breast cancer tumors. Study overall: Of 15 to 20 invasive breast tumors, 11 to 12 were hormone receptor-positive, HER2-negative. Study outcomes and limitations: Tumor and normal breast were distinguished via blood comparison in most of the 16 patients.

Remarks on this clone: Antigen unknown.

Each sample had two DNA replicates, approximately 0.5 ug blood or roughly 1.5 ug tissue. Measured with immunoSEQ multiplex PCR; TCRdb has only the in-frame clones, and not every one. Among about 50,000 clones listed, 65% to 80% were seen once. In germline, CDR1 is SGHRS, CDR2 YFSETQ. The J segment lost 5 bases and the V segment lost 1 base, leaving 12 bases of the junction unmatched. The CDR3 spans 16 residues. The source of this sequence is a person aged 25-39 years with breast cancer. The chain couples TRBV5-1 to TRBJ2-7; 7 nucleotides match TRBD1. What was sequenced was blood. The CDR3 loop reads CASSLRLQGFVDEQYF. CDR3 nucleotide sequence: TGCGCCAGCAGCTTGCGTTTACAGGGGTTTGTCGACGAGCAGTACTTC.